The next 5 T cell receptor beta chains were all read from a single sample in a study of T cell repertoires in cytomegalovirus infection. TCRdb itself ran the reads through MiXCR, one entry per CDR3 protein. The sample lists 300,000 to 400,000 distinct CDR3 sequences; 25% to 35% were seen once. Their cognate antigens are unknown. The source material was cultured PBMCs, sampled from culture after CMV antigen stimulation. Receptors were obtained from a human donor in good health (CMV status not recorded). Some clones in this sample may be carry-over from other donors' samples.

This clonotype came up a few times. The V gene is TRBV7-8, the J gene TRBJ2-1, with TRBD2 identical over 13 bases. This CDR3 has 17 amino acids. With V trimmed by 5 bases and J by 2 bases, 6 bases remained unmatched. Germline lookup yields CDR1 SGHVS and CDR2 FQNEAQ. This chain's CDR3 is CASSPGLAGVAYNEQFF. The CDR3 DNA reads TGTGCCAGCAGCCCTGGACTAGCGGGAGTCGCCTACAATGAGCAGTTCTTC.

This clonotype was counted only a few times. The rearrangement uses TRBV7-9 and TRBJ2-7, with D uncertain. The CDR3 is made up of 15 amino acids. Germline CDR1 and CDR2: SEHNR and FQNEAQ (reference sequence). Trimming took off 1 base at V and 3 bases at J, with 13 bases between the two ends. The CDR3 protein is CASSLESTSVYEQYF. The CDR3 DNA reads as TGTGCCAGCAGCTTAGAATCTACAAGCGTCTACGAGCAGTACTTC.

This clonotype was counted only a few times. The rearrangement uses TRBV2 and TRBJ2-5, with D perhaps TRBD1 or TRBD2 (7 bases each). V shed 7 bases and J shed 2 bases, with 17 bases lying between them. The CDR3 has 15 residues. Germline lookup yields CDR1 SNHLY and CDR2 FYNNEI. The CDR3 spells CASTSQGGGQETQYF. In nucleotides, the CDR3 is TGTGCCAGCACCTCTCAGGGGGGGGGGCAAGAGACCCAGTACTTC.

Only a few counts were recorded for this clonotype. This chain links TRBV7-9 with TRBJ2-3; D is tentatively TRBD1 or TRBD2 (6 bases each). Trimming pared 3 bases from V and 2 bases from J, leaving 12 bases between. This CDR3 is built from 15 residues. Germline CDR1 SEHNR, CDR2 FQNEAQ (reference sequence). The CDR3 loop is CASSFTGDTTDTQYF. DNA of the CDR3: TGTGCCAGCAGCTTTACGGGGGACACCACAGATACGCAGTATTTT. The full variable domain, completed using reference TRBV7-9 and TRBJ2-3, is DTGVSQNPRHKITKRGQNVTFRCDPISEHNRLYWYRQTLGQGPEFLTYFQNEAQLEKSRLLSDRFSAERPKGSFSTLEIQRTEQGDSAMYLCASSFTGDTTDTQYFGPGTRLTVL.

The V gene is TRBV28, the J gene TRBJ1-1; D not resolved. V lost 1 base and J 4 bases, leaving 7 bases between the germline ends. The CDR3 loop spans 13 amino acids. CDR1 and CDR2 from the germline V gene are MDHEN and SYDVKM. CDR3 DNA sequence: TGTGCCAGCAGTTTATCTTCTGGCACTGAAGCTTTCTTT. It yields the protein CASSLSSGTEAFF.